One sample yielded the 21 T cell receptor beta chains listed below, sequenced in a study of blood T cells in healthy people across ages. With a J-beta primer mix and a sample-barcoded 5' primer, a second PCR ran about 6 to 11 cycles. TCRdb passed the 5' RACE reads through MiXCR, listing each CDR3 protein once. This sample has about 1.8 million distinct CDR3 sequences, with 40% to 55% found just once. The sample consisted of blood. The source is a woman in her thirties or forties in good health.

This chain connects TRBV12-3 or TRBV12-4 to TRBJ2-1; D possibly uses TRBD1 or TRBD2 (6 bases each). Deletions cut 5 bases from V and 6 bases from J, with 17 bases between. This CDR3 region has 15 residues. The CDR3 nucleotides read TGTGCCAGCAGTCCACTAGGGGGGCAAGGCAATGAGCAGTTCTTC. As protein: CASSPLGGQGNEQFF.

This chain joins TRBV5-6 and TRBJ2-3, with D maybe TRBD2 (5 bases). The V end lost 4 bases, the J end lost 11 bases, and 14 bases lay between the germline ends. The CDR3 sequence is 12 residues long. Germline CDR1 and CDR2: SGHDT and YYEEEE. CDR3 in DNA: TGTGCCAGCAGCCGGTACACTAGACTGCAGTATTTT. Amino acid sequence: CASSRYTRLQYF.

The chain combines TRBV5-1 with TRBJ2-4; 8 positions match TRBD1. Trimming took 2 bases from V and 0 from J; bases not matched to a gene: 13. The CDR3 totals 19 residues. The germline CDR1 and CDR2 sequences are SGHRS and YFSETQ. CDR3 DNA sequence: TGCGCCAGCAGCTTTTGGCTGGGTGCAGGGGGCGAAGCCAAAAACATTCAGTACTTC. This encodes CASSFWLGAGGEAKNIQYF.

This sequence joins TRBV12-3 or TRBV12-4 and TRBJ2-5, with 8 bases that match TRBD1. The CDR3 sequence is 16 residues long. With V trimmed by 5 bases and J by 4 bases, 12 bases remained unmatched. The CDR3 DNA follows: TGTGCCAGCAGTCACAGGACAGGGTCGCCTGGAGAGACCCAGTACTTC. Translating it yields CASSHRTGSPGETQYF.

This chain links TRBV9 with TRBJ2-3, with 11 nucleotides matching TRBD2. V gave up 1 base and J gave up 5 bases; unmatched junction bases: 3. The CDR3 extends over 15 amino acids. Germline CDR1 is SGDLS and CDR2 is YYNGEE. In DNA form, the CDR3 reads TGTGCCAGCAGCGTACTAGCGGGGGGTGGAGATACGCAGTATTTT. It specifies CASSVLAGGGDTQYF. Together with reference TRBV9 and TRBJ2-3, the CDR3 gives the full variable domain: DSGVTQTPKHLITATGQRVTLRCSPRSGDLSVYWYQQSLDQGLQFLIQYYNGEERAKGNILERFSAQQFPDLHSELNLSSLELGDSALYFCASSVLAGGGDTQYFGPGTRLTVL.

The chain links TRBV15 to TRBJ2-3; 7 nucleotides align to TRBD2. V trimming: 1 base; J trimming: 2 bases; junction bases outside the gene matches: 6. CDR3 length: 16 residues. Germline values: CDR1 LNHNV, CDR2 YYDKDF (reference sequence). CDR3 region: CATSRGEGLTTDTQYF. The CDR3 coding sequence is TGTGCCACCAGCAGAGGGGAGGGCCTAACCACAGATACGCAGTATTTT.

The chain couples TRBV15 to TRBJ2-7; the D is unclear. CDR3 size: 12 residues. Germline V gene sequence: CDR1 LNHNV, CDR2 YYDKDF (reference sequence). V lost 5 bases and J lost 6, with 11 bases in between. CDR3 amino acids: CATSYRMGEQYF. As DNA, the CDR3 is TGTGCCACCAGCTACCGGATGGGCGAGCAGTACTTC. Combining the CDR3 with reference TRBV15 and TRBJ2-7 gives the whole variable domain DAMVIQNPRYQVTQFGKPVTLSCSQTLNHNVMYWYQQKSSQAPKLLFHYYDKDFNNEADTPDNFQSRRPNTSFCFLDIRSPGLGDTAMYLCATSYRMGEQYFGPGTRLTVT.

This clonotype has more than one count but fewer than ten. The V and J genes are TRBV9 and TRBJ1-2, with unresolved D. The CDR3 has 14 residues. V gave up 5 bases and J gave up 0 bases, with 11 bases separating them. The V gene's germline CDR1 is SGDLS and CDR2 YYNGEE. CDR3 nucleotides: TGTGCCAGCAGACGTCGGGGATCTAACTATGGCTACACCTTC. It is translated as CASRRRGSNYGYTF.

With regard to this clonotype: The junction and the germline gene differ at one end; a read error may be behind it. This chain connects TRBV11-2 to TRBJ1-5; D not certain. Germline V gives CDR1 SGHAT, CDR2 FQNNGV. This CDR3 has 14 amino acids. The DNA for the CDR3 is TGTGCCAGCAGCTTAGATAGAGGGAATCAGCCCCGGCATTTT. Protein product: CASSLDRGNQPRHF.

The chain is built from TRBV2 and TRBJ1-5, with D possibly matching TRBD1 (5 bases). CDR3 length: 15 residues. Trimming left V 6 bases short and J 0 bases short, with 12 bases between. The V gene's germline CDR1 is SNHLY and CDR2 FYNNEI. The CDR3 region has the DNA TGTGCCAGCAGCAGACAGCCACGTAGCAATCAGCCCCAGCATTTT. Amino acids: CASSRQPRSNQPQHF.

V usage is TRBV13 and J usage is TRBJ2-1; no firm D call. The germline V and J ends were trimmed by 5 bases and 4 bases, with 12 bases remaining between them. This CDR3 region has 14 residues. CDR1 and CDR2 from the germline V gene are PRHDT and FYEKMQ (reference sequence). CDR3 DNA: TGTGCCAGCAGCCCCTCCAGCGTATACAATGAGCAGTTCTTC. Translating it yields CASSPSSVYNEQFF.

The DNA for the CDR3 is TGTGCCAGCAGCCCCACTATGGGGGGCGCTGTGAAGACCCAGTACTTC. Translating gives CASSPTMGGAVKTQYF. V and J are TRBV7-2 and TRBJ2-7; D tentatively reads TRBD1 or TRBD2 (6 bases each). The end of the DNA fits TRBJ2-5 better, so the J call may be wrong. Germline assignment: CDR1 SGHTA and CDR2 FQGNSA. The CDR3 extends over 16 amino acids.

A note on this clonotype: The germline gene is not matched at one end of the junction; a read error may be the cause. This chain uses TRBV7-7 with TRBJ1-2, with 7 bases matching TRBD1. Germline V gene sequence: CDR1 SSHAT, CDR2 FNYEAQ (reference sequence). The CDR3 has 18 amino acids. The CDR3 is CASSLEEARGRMANGYTF. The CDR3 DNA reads TGTGCTAGCAGCTTAGAAGAGGCGAGGGGGCGCATGGCGAATGGCTACACCTTC. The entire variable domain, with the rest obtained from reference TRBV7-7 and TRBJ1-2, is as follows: GAGVSQSPRYKVTKRGQDVTLRCDPISSHATLYWYQQALGQGPEFLTYFNYEAQPDKSGLPSDRFSAERPEGSISTLTIQRTEQRDSAMYRCASSLEEARGRMANGYTFGSGTRLTVV.

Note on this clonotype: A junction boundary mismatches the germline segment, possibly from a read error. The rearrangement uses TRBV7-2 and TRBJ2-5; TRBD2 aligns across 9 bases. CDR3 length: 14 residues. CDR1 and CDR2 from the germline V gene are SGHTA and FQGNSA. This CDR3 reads CAGSLRLAGETQYF. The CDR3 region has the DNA TGTGCCGGCAGCTTACGGCTAGCGGGGGAGACCCAGTACTTC.

CDR3 residues: CASSLLPGLAGGLSTDTQYF. CDR3 coding DNA: TGTGCCAGCAGCTTATTGCCGGGACTAGCGGGGGGGCTTAGCACAGATACGCAGTATTTT. The gene calls are TRBV7-2 and TRBJ2-3, with 16 bases that match TRBD2. The ends lost 2 bases at V and 0 bases at J; junction bases unmatched: 8. Germline V CDR1 and CDR2: SGHTA, FQGNSA. The CDR3 length is 20 residues.

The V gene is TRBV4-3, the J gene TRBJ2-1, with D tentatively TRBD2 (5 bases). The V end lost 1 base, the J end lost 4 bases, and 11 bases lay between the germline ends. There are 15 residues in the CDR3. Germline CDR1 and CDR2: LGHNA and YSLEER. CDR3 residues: CASSQGKSGYNEQFF. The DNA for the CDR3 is TGCGCCAGCAGCCAAGGAAAGTCGGGATACAATGAGCAGTTCTTC.

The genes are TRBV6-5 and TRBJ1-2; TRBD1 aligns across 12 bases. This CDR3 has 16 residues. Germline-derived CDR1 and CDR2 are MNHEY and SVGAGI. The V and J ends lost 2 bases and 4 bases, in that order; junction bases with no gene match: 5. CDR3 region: CASSYQGTGGSYGYTF. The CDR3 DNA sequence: TGTGCCAGCAGTTACCAAGGGACAGGGGGCAGCTATGGCTACACCTTC.

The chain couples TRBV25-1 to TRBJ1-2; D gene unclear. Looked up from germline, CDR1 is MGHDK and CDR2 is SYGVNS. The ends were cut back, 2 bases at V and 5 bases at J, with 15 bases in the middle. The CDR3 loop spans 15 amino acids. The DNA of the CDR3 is TGTGCCAGCAGTGAAGGGTCACCCGGCGGGTATGGCTACACCTTC. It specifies CASSEGSPGGYGYTF.

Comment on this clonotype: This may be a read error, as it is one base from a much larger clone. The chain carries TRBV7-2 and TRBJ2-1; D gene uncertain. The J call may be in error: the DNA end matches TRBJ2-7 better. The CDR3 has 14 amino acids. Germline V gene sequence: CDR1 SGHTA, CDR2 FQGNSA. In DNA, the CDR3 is TGTGCCAGCAGCTTATACGGGCCAAACAATGAGCAGTACTTC. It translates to CASSLYGPNNEQYF.

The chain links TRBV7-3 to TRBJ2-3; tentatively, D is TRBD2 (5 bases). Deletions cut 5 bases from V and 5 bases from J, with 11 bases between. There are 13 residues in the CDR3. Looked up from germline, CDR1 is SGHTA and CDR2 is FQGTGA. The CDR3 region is CASSPGVRDTQYF. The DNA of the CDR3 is TGTGCCAGCAGCCCCGGGGTCCGAGATACGCAGTATTTT. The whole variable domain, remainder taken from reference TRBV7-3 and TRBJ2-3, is GAGVSQTPSNKVTEKGKYVELRCDPISGHTALYWYRQSLGQGPEFLIYFQGTGAADDSGLPNDRFFAVRPEGSVSTLKIQRTERGDSAVYLCASSPGVRDTQYFGPGTRLTVL.

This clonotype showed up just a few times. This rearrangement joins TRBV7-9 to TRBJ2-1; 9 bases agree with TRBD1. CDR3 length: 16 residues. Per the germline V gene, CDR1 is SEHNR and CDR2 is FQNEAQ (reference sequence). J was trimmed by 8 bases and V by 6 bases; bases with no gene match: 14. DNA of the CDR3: TGTGCCAGCAGTTCCCCCGGGACAGGGAAAATTTATGAGCAGTTCTTC. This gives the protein CASSSPGTGKIYEQFF.